This T cell receptor beta chain was identified during a study of cytomegalovirus exposure and HLA in healthy donors. Study-level points and caveats: CMV antigen specificity was confirmed in vitro for a few CMV-associated chains. Among TCR beta chains, those listed as cytomegalovirus-associated numbered around 180. Cytomegalovirus status was reportedly diagnosed by the classifier with high sensitivity and specificity.

This table comes from immunoSEQ multiplex PCR, and its TCRdb copy is limited to in-frame clones, with some not included. The table lists 170,000 or so clones, 85% of them singletons, with roughly 15% in the top ten. The germline CDR1 and CDR2 sequences are SGHTA and FQGTGA. This CDR3 contains 16 residues. Trimming cost V 5 bases and J 1 base; bases outside gene matches: 6. This clone was detected only once. Its matching antigen is unknown. The rearrangement uses TRBV7-3 and TRBJ2-2; TRBD1 matches 8 bases. The sequenced sample consisted of PBMCs. This receptor was obtained from a young man in good health and CMV-seropositive. The CDR3 spells CASSPLGQENTGELFF. CDR3 bases: TGTGCCAGCAGCCCCCTGGGACAGGAGAACACCGGGGAGCTGTTTTTT.